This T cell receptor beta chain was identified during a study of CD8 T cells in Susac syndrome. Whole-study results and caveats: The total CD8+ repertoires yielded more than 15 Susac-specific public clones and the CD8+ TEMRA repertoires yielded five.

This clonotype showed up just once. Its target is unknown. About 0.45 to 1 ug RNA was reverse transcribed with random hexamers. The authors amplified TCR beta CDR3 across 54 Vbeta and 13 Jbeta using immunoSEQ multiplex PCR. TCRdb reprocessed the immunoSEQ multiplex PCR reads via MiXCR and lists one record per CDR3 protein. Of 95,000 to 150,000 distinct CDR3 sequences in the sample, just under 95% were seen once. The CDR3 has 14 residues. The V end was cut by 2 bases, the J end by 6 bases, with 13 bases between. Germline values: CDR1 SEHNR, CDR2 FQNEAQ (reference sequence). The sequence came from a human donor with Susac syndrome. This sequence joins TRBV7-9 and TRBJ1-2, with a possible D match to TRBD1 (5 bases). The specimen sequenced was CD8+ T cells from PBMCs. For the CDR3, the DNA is TGTGCCAGCAGCTTACCCGGGACTATGGATGGCTACACCTTC. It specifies CASSLPGTMDGYTF.